This paragraph reports one TCR beta chain. The target of this receptor is not known. Base qualities are not at hand, and no much larger clone is one base apart. Libraries were constructed by 5' RACE. The sequencing machine was an Illumina HiSeq 2500. A second PCR of about 6 to 12 cycles was performed with a sample-barcoded 5' primer and a J-beta primer mix. A template-switch 5' adaptor carrying 12 random nucleotides introduced a unique molecular identifier onto each TCR beta cDNA molecule. At least 2.5 million CDR3-containing paired-end reads were obtained from each sample. The Mint cDNA synthesis kit, primed by a TRBC-specific oligonucleotide, was used to synthesize first-strand cDNA from all RNA. Following uracil-DNA glycosylase treatment, all cDNA underwent a first 18-cycle PCR with the universal primers M1SS and BC2_uni_R. From the authors' description of their analysis: For normalization, 1 million high-quality reads, each with a distinct molecular identifier, were randomly selected from each sample. Reads sharing molecular identifiers were discarded rather than binned into consensus sequences. MiTCR, set to a Q25 quality threshold and the strictest error-elimination algorithm, was used for CDR3 identification, clonotype clustering and error correction. A nonparametric unseen species model using Euler transformation provided a lower-bound estimate of total TCR beta diversity. TCRdb reanalyzed the raw reads on its own, using fastp at Q25 for trimming and MiXCR for clone calling, and kept in-frame beta chains. Every distinct CDR3 protein forms one entry, paired with its most common genes and DNA. Here the V and J calls rest on TCRdb's processing, not on the authors' analysis. The sample table contains approximately 800,000 distinct CDR3 sequences; only one count was recorded for more than 25% of them. The top ten clones comprise 3% of the sample.

The CDR3 runs 15 amino acids, cysteine and phenylalanine included. Solely the CDR3 DNA is kept, with 45 bases framed from the first base. According to the germline V gene, CDR1 reads SGHRS and CDR2 reads YFSETQ. Germline trimming amounts to 5 bases on V and 6 bases on J, with 10 as the count of junction bases outside the gene matches. The data stem from a study of blood T cells in healthy people across ages (dated by TCRdb to 2014 to 2015). Broadly, across the study: In model experiments, template switching captured about one uniquely barcoded TCR beta cDNA molecule for every two T cells. The donors were divided into four age groups: young (average about 16 years), middle-aged (around 37), aged (about 56) and long-lived (nearly 85). Using deep sequencing normalized with unique cDNA molecular identifiers, the study measured how TCR beta repertoire diversity changes with age. Two additional independent replicas of 1 million unique cDNA reads from the same blood draw were analyzed for two donors (one aged 18 to 29 and one aged 80 or older).

The donors were roughly 39 Caucasian individuals from Russia, aged roughly 6 to 95 years, who were systemically healthy. Each donor gave 8 to 10 milliliters of peripheral blood, drawn into EDTA-treated Vacutainer tubes. Ficoll-Paque density-gradient centrifugation was used to isolate PBMCs, with at least 6.5 million per sample. Total RNA, at least 5 micrograms per sample, was extracted from PBMCs with Trizol reagent. For every donor, an aliquot of PBMCs went through flow cytometry to measure the percentages of naive CD45RAhigh/CD27high T cells. Here is what the overall study found, with its caveats: Since profiling was done on bulk unsorted PBMCs, naive and antigen-experienced compartments could not be conclusively compared. Estimates of total diversity based on one million sequenced T cells were regarded as lower bounds and as underestimates. Compared with the aged group, more naive CD4+ T cells, fewer expanded clones and increased TCR diversity were shown by the long-lived group, suggesting age selection. Because donor CMV infection status was unknown, age-related changes in expanded clonotypes were potentially confounded. A strong correlation was found between observed TCR beta diversity and the percentage of naive T cells measured by flow cytometry. As age increased, observed TCR beta diversity per million T cells dropped in a roughly linear way, and a significant reduction was already evident by age 40.

These data also formed part of another study, on T cells of mothers and their children. According to the second study: Nine systemically healthy Caucasian individuals served as donors, namely three mothers together with their six children. cDNA synthesis consumed the entire amount of extracted RNA, loaded at around 1.5 ug RNA in each 15 ul reaction. Sample barcodes and 2-4 random nucleotides were added via the M1S primer in the second PCR. Over 8.5 million TCR beta CDR3 reads were obtained for each mother, and some 3.1 million reads were obtained for each child. TCR recombination output is similarly shaped by thymic selection in related and unrelated pairs, with a minor effect exerted by inherited differences. Normalized repertoire overlap was always found to be slightly, but never significantly, higher in related mother-child pairs than in unrelated mother-child pairs. No persistent microchimeric T cell clones were found, with a detection sensitivity of roughly 92 clones per million clonotypes. The study used deep NGS to compare TCR beta repertoires of mothers and children, seeking features distinguishing related mother-child pairs from unrelated individuals. The mean age was about 37 +/- 4 years for the mothers and about 10 +/- 4 years for the children. After adapter ligation with NEBNext reagents, the libraries were sequenced on Illumina HiSeq 2000 with 100+100 nt paired-end reads. To prevent cross-contamination, the mother and child libraries were prepared one month apart and sequenced in separate runs. For each donor, somewhere between roughly 500,000 and 2,300,000 distinct TCR beta clonotypes were identified. Naive TCR beta clonotypes were estimated from low-frequency clonotypes matched to each donor's FACS-determined naive share, without sorting.

This chain is built from TRBV5-1 and TRBJ2-1; 8 central nucleotides agree with TRBD1. The TCR comes from a boy between 10 and 17 years old in good health. Sequencing was carried out using blood. The DNA is TGCGCCAGCAGTATTGCCGGGACAGGAGCCAATGAGCAGTTCTTC. This gives the protein CASSIAGTGANEQFF.